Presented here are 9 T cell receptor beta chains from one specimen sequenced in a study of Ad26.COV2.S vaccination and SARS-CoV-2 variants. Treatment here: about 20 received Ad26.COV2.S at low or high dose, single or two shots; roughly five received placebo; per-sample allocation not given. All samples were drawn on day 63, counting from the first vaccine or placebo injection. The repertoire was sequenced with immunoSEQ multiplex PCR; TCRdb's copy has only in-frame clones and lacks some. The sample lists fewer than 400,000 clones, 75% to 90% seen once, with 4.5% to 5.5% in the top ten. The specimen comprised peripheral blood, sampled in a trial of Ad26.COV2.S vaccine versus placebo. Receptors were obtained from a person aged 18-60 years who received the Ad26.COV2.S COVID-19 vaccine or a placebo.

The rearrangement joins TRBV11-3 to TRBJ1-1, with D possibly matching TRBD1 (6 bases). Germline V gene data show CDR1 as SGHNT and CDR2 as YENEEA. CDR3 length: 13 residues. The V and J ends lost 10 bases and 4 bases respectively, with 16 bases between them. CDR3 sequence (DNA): TGTGCCACCCAGGACAGCTTCAGCACTGAAGCTTTCTTT. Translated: CATQDSFSTEAFF.

This CDR3 is CASSLVSVVRGSYEQYF. The CDR3 coding sequence is TGTGCCAGCAGCTTAGTGTCGGTGGTGAGGGGATCCTACGAGCAGTACTTC. The genes are TRBV11-2 and TRBJ2-7; D tentatively reads TRBD1 or TRBD2 (5 bases each). Germline V gene sequence: CDR1 SGHAT, CDR2 FQNNGV. V lost 1 base to trimming and J lost 1 base, with 17 bases between them. The CDR3 runs to 17 residues.

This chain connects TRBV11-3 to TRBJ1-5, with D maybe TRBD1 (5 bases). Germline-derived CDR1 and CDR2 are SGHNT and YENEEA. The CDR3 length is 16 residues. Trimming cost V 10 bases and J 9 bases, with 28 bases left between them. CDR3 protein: CATERSGQTPASPQHF. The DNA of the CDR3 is TGTGCCACAGAAAGGTCGGGGCAAACCCCAGCCTCGCCCCAGCATTTT.

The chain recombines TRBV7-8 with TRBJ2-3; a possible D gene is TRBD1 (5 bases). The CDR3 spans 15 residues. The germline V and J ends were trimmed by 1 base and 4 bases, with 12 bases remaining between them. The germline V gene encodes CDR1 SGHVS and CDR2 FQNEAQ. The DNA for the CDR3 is TGTGCCAGCAGCTTAGTCCGGACACCCTCAGATACGCAGTATTTT. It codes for CASSLVRTPSDTQYF.

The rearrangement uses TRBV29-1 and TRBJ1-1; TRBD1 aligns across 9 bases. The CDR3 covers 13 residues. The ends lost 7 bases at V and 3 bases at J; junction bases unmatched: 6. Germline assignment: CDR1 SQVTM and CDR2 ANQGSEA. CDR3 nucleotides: TGCAGCGCCCTGGACAGGGGCTACACTGAAGCTTTCTTT. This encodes CSALDRGYTEAFF.

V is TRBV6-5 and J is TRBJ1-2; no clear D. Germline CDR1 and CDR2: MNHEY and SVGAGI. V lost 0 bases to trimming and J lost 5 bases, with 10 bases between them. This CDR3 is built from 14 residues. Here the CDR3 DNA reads TGTGCCAGCAGTTACTCCGGGGTCCTTTATGGCTACACCTTC. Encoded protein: CASSYSGVLYGYTF.

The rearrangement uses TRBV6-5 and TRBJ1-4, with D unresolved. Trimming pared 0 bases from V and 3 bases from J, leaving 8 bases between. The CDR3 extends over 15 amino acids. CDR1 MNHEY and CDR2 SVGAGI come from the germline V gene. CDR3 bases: TGTGCCAGCAGTTACTCGGGCCTCTCTAATGAAAAACTGTTTTTT. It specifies CASSYSGLSNEKLFF.

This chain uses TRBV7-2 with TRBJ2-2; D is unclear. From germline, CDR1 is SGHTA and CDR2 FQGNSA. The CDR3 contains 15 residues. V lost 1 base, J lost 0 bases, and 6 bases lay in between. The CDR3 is CASSLDSANTGELFF. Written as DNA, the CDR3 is TGTGCCAGCAGCTTAGACAGCGCGAACACCGGGGAGCTGTTTTTT.

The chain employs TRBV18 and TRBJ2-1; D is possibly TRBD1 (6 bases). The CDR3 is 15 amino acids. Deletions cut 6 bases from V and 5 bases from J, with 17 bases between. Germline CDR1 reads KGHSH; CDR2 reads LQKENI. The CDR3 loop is CASSPDRFVHNEQFF. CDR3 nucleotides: TGTGCCAGCTCGCCTGACAGGTTTGTCCACAATGAGCAGTTCTTC.